Sequencing of this T cell receptor beta chain was carried out in a study of type 1 regulatory T cells. The overall study: This in vitro CD4 product, T-allo10, is enriched for Tr1 cells and alloantigen-specific. Study results and caveats: Compared with non-Tr1 cells, Tr1 cells showed a narrower TCR repertoire.

The CDR3 totals 15 residues. J gave up 2 bases and V 4 bases, and 4 bases lay outside the gene matches. CDR1 is DFQATT and CDR2 is SNEGSKA in the germline V gene (reference sequence). Each CDR3 protein is one row after TCRdb ran MiXCR on the reads. The table lists more than 60,000 distinct CDR3 sequences, 62% of them singletons. Regarding this clonotype: The antigen remains unidentified.

V and J are TRBV20-1 and TRBJ2-2; 10 bases agree with TRBD2. The receptor was derived from a human donor in good health. Input material: cultured non-Tr1 T cells, either the whole culture or a sorted T cell fraction (not recorded which). In nucleotides, the CDR3 is TGCAGTGCTACTAGCGGGAGCCCCAACACCGGGGAGCTGTTTTTT. Protein: CSATSGSPNTGELFF.